These 27 T cell receptor beta chains were all obtained from the same sample, sequenced in a study of shared T cell receptors in the human thymus. Method: immunoSEQ multiplex PCR; TCRdb's copy keeps in-frame clones and lacks some. The sample has about 610,000 clones; 88% are singletons. The sample was also linked to a second study, of human thymus T cells.

The sample taken for sequencing was thymocytes. These receptors all stem from a boy younger than two with a congenital heart defect.

The CDR3, as DNA: TGTGCCAGCAGCTCCAGATGGGGGACAGGGGGAACGGGCAATCAGCCCCAGCATTTT. Translating gives CASSSRWGTGGTGNQPQHF. The chain has TRBV7-8 and TRBJ1-5, with 11 bases lining up with TRBD1. This CDR3 comprises 19 residues. After removal of 4 bases from V and 2 bases from J, the junction contained 13 bases not matched to a gene. The germline V gene encodes CDR1 SGHVS and CDR2 FQNEAQ.

Only one count was recorded for this clone. DNA for the CDR3: TGTGCCAGCAGCCCCGGACAGGGTGCGAACACCGGGGAGCTGTTTTTT. As protein: CASSPGQGANTGELFF. The chain recombines TRBV4-2 with TRBJ2-2, with 8 bases lining up with TRBD1. The CDR3 runs 16 residues. V shed 4 bases, J shed 0 bases, and the junction held 4 bases outside the gene matches. CDR1 and CDR2 from the germline V gene are LGHNA and YNFKEQ.

The gene calls are TRBV28 and TRBJ2-7; D remains ambiguous. Trimming left V 3 bases short and J 0 bases short, with 12 bases between. The CDR3 totals 15 residues. The germline gives CDR1 MDHEN, CDR2 SYDVKM. As DNA, the CDR3 is TGTGCCAGCAGTTTGGTGACAAATTACTCCTACGAGCAGTACTTC. Translating it yields CASSLVTNYSYEQYF.

This clone was seen more than once but under ten times. V and J are TRBV11-3 and TRBJ2-7, with D hard to call. The CDR3 loop spans 13 amino acids. Germline CDR1 SGHNT, CDR2 YENEEA. Trimming shortened V by 1 base and J by 2 bases, and 6 bases separated the two germline ends. The CDR3 here is CASSLAPAYEQYF. Written as DNA, the CDR3 is TGTGCCAGCAGCTTAGCCCCCGCCTACGAGCAGTACTTC.

The count of this clone is one. The gene calls are TRBV14 and TRBJ2-4; no definite D call. Germline values: CDR1 SGHDN, CDR2 FVKESK. V was shortened by 0 bases and J by 0 bases, with 21 bases between the two germline ends. There are 20 residues in the CDR3. The CDR3: CASSQERPVGKPIAKNIQYF. The CDR3 nucleotides read TGTGCCAGCAGCCAAGAGCGGCCGGTAGGCAAGCCTATAGCCAAAAACATTCAGTACTTC.

This chain uses TRBV4-2 with TRBJ2-4, with no clear D. Trimming took off 4 bases at V and 0 bases at J, with 16 bases between the two ends. Germline assignment: CDR1 LGHNA and CDR2 YNFKEQ. CDR3 size: 17 residues. The CDR3 region is CASSPGEVTLAKNIQYF. In nucleotides, the CDR3 is TGTGCCAGCAGCCCCGGTGAAGTCACCCTAGCCAAAAACATTCAGTACTTC.

The chain is built from TRBV14 and TRBJ2-1; D gene uncertain. The V gene's germline CDR1 is SGHDN and CDR2 FVKESK. This CDR3 spans 14 amino acids. V gave up 3 bases and J gave up 3 bases, with 9 bases separating them. Here the CDR3 DNA reads TGTGCCAGCAGCCAGTACAGTTACTACAATGAGCAGTTCTTC. Amino acid sequence: CASSQYSYYNEQFF.

The rearrangement links TRBV4-1 to TRBJ2-5; 7 positions agree with TRBD2. With 1 base clipped from V and 3 bases from J, the junction kept 14 bases outside the gene matches. Germline CDR1 is MGHRA and CDR2 is YSYEKL. The CDR3 consists of 18 residues. DNA for the CDR3: TGCGCCAGCAGCCAAGCCCCCGACCGACTAGCAGACAAAGAGACCCAGTACTTC. Its protein product is CASSQAPDRLADKETQYF.

The chain has TRBV5-4 and TRBJ2-1, with 11 bases aligning to TRBD2. CDR3 length: 19 amino acids. Germline V gene data show CDR1 as SGHNT and CDR2 as YYREEE (reference sequence). V lost 0 bases to trimming and J lost 8 bases; unmatched junction nucleotides: 16. CDR3 in amino acids: CASSLGRAPSSGRRYEQFF. The CDR3 nucleotides read TGTGCCAGCAGCTTGGGCAGGGCACCTTCTAGCGGGAGGAGGTATGAGCAGTTCTTC.

The chain is built from TRBV29-1 and TRBJ2-2; the D gene is possibly TRBD2 (6 bases). Trimming removed 6 bases at V and 3 bases at J, with 20 bases between. Germline CDR1 is SQVTM and CDR2 is ANQGSEA. The CDR3 has 16 residues. CDR3 protein: CSVPRAGRRDTGELFF. CDR3 coding DNA: TGCAGCGTCCCGAGGGCGGGACGAAGGGACACCGGGGAGCTGTTTTTT.

This clone was seen only once. The chain has TRBV15 and TRBJ2-5; tentatively, D is TRBD1 (6 bases). Germline CDR1 and CDR2: LNHNV and YYDKDF (reference sequence). The CDR3 covers 14 residues. Trimming removed 9 bases from V and 0 bases from J, with 14 bases in between. In DNA, the CDR3 is TGTGCCACTCGCCAGAGGACAGACCAAGAGACCCAGTACTTC. Translation gives CATRQRTDQETQYF.

V is TRBV5-1 and J is TRBJ2-5; D may be TRBD1 (5 bases). Germline V gives CDR1 SGHRS, CDR2 YFSETQ. V lost 2 bases to trimming and J lost 2 bases, with 13 bases between them. This CDR3 has 15 amino acids. This CDR3 reads CASSFGAEKQETQYF. The CDR3 DNA reads TGCGCCAGCAGCTTTGGGGCAGAGAAGCAAGAGACCCAGTACTTC.

V usage is TRBV4-2 and J usage is TRBJ2-7; TRBD2 matches 9 bases. CDR3 length: 16 residues. Germline V lookup: CDR1 LGHNA, CDR2 YNFKEQ. V lost 0 bases to trimming and J lost 6 bases; unmatched junction nucleotides: 9. CDR3 DNA: TGTGCCAGCAGCCAAGATTCTGGCGGGAGGGAGGGCGAGCAGTACTTC. Translation gives CASSQDSGGREGEQYF.

V gene TRBV5-1 combines with J gene TRBJ2-2; D ambiguous. This CDR3 is 16 amino acids long. Germline V lookup: CDR1 SGHRS, CDR2 YFSETQ. Trimming shortened V by 4 bases and J by 0 bases, and 13 bases separated the two germline ends. The CDR3 coding sequence is TGCGCCAGCAGCCCCCAGCAGGCTACGAACACCGGGGAGCTGTTTTTT. Protein product: CASSPQQATNTGELFF.

This chain connects TRBV19 to TRBJ2-5; the match to TRBD1 covers 7 bases. CDR3 length equals 16 residues. Germline values: CDR1 LNHDA, CDR2 SQIVND (reference sequence). Trimming took 5 bases from V and 5 from J; bases not matched to a gene: 14. The CDR3 nucleotides read TGTGCCAGTAGTTCCCATCGACAGGGAATTTGGGAGACCCAGTACTTC. Residues: CASSSHRQGIWETQYF.

This clone was observed a few times. CDR3: CASSPRFSSGSLGTGELFF. The CDR3 DNA reads as TGCGCCAGCAGCCCAAGGTTCTCTAGCGGGAGCTTGGGGACCGGGGAGCTGTTTTTT. This chain uses TRBV5-1 with TRBJ2-2; TRBD2 matches 10 bases. Trimming cost V 4 bases and J 5 bases; bases outside gene matches: 17. Germline CDR1 and CDR2: SGHRS and YFSETQ. This CDR3 has 19 amino acids.

J is TRBJ2-3 and V is TRBV9; 11 nucleotides agree with TRBD2. This CDR3 contains 18 residues. From germline, CDR1 is SGDLS and CDR2 YYNGEE. V shed 3 bases and J 5 bases; nucleotides not matched to a gene: 14. DNA for the CDR3: TGTGCCAGCAGCGAGTGGGAAATAGCGGGAGGGCCAGAAGATACGCAGTATTTT. It specifies CASSEWEIAGGPEDTQYF.

The V and J genes are TRBV7-9 and TRBJ1-1; perhaps TRBD1 as D (6 bases). This CDR3 comprises 13 residues. Trimming took 3 bases from V and 3 from J, leaving 8 bases between them. The germline V gene encodes CDR1 SEHNR and CDR2 FQNEAQ (reference sequence). The CDR3 bases are TGTGCCAGCAGCTTTGGGGGCTACACTGAAGCTTTCTTT. Translating gives CASSFGGYTEAFF.

This rearrangement joins TRBV18 to TRBJ1-5, with D possibly matching TRBD1 (5 bases). V lost 3 bases, J lost 6 bases, and 9 bases lay in between. Germline CDR1 reads KGHSH; CDR2 reads LQKENI. This CDR3 comprises 13 residues. The CDR3 coding sequence is TGTGCCAGCTCACCCGACAGCTTTCAGCCCCAGCATTTT. It yields the protein CASSPDSFQPQHF.

The chain is built from TRBV30 and TRBJ1-4, with D tentatively TRBD1 (5 bases). V dropped 4 bases and J dropped 2 bases, with 17 bases sitting between them. Germline CDR1 reads GTSNPN; CDR2 reads SVGIG (reference sequence). There are 16 residues in the CDR3. In DNA form, the CDR3 reads TGTGCCTGGACAAACGGATCGCGGGGCACTAATGAAAAACTGTTTTTT. Translated, it gives CAWTNGSRGTNEKLFF.

The J gene is TRBJ2-1, the V gene TRBV4-1; 9 nucleotides agree with TRBD2. Germline CDR1 and CDR2: MGHRA and YSYEKL. This CDR3 is 17 amino acids long. V lost 2 bases to trimming and J lost 3 bases; unmatched junction nucleotides: 8. The CDR3 region has the DNA TGCGCCAGCAGCCAAACGCCTACTAGCGGGCTCTACAATGAGCAGTTCTTC. Its protein product is CASSQTPTSGLYNEQFF.

This chain joins TRBV9 and TRBJ2-7; the match to TRBD2 covers 13 bases. This CDR3 spans 17 amino acids. From germline, CDR1 is SGDLS and CDR2 YYNGEE. Trimming took 4 bases from V and 0 from J; bases not matched to a gene: 7. As DNA, the CDR3 is TGTGCCAGCAGCCCCCGGACTAGCGGGGGCAGCTCCTACGAGCAGTACTTC. As protein: CASSPRTSGGSSYEQYF.

The chain carries TRBV25-1 and TRBJ1-4, with a tentative D call TRBD1 (5 bases). This CDR3 spans 14 amino acids. Trimming left V 7 bases short and J 1 base short, with 10 bases between. Germline CDR1 and CDR2: MGHDK and SYGVNS. In nucleotides, the CDR3 is TGTGCCAGCAACGGGGGGGGAACTAATGAAAAACTGTTTTTT. As protein: CASNGGGTNEKLFF.

This clone has only a few counts. The V gene is TRBV15, the J gene TRBJ2-5; no reliable D call. V was pared by 0 bases and J by 4 bases, with 6 bases between. The CDR3 loop spans 13 amino acids. Germline lookup yields CDR1 LNHNV and CDR2 YYDKDF (reference sequence). DNA of the CDR3: TGTGCCACCAGCAGAGATCCAGGAGAGACCCAGTACTTC. As protein: CATSRDPGETQYF.

The gene calls are TRBV5-1 and TRBJ2-4; 10 bases align to TRBD1. This CDR3 is 15 amino acids long. After removal of 4 bases from V and 4 bases from J, the junction contained 5 bases not matched to a gene. Germline V gives CDR1 SGHRS, CDR2 YFSETQ. The CDR3 loop reads CASSPDRGTKNIQYF. In DNA, the CDR3 is TGCGCCAGCAGCCCGGACAGGGGGACAAAAAACATTCAGTACTTC.

The chain joins TRBV7-2 to TRBJ2-1; TRBD2 aligns across 12 bases. V lost 5 bases and J lost 8; bases outside the gene matches: 16. This CDR3 region has 18 residues. Germline CDR1 reads SGHTA; CDR2 reads FQGNSA. In nucleotides, the CDR3 is TGTGCCAGCAGCATTAGACCCTCTCCTAGCGGGAGGGCCCATGAGCAGTTCTTC. Translated, it gives CASSIRPSPSGRAHEQFF.

The gene calls are TRBV4-1 and TRBJ1-2; 7 bases match TRBD1. The CDR3 has 18 residues. V gave up 4 bases and J gave up 1 base; unmatched junction bases: 15. Germline V lookup: CDR1 MGHRA, CDR2 YSYEKL. The CDR3, as DNA: TGCGCCAGCAGCCCCGGCAACTTAGGTAACAGGGGTAACTATGGCTACACCTTC. Translated: CASSPGNLGNRGNYGYTF.